Presented here are 16 T cell receptor beta chains from one specimen sequenced in a study of blood T cell repertoires in COVID-19. Here immunoSEQ multiplex PCR was the method, and the copy in TCRdb shows in-frame clones only, minus some. This table holds more than 95,000 clones, around 90% found once. Sequencing was performed on peripheral blood. Receptors were obtained from a man aged 45-65 years with COVID-19, enrolled during active disease.

The chain joins TRBV6-2 or TRBV6-3 to TRBJ1-1; no reliable D call. V lost 7 bases and J lost 1, with 10 bases in between. The CDR3 totals 13 residues. Germline CDR1 is MNHEY and CDR2 is SVGEGT. This CDR3 is CASIPARNTEAFF. The DNA for the CDR3 is TGTGCCAGCATCCCGGCAAGGAACACTGAAGCTTTCTTT.

V and J are TRBV10-1 and TRBJ2-7; D is perhaps TRBD2 (5 bases). CDR1 is WNHNN, CDR2 SYGVQD, per germline (reference sequence). CDR3 length: 13 amino acids. Trimming removed 8 bases at V and 4 bases at J, with 15 bases between. The CDR3 loop is CASGCGLYYEQYV. The CDR3 DNA is TGCGCCAGCGGATGCGGACTGTATTACGAGCAGTACGTC.

The chain recombines TRBV9 with TRBJ1-4; tentative D call: TRBD1 (6 bases). The CDR3 consists of 15 residues. Looked up from germline, CDR1 is SGDLS and CDR2 is YYNGEE. V lost 0 bases and J lost 7, with 13 bases in between. This CDR3 reads CASSVGAGEGEKLFF. The CDR3 region has the DNA TGTGCCAGCAGCGTAGGGGCAGGGGAAGGTGAAAAACTGTTTTTT.

The V gene is TRBV19, the J gene TRBJ2-2, with 14 bases matching TRBD2. The trim removed 7 bases at V and 4 bases at J, leaving 14 bases unmatched. The CDR3 is made up of 19 amino acids. CDR1 LNHDA and CDR2 SQIVND come from the germline V gene (reference sequence). CDR3 DNA sequence: TGTGCCAGTATAAGAAAAGGACTAGCGGGAGGTAGCAGCACCGGGGAGCTGTTTTTT. As protein: CASIRKGLAGGSSTGELFF. The variable domain in full, with the rest retrieved from reference TRBV19 and TRBJ2-2, is DGGITQSPKYLFRKEGQNVTLSCEQNLNHDAMYWYRQDPGQGLRLIYYSQIVNDFQKGDIAEGYSVSREKKESFPLTVTSAQKNPTAFYLCASIRKGLAGGSSTGELFFGEGSRLTVL.

This chain connects TRBV4-1 to TRBJ2-1, with D maybe TRBD2 (6 bases). From germline, CDR1 is MGHRA and CDR2 YSYEKL. The CDR3 contains 16 residues. V dropped 2 bases and J dropped 8 bases, with 19 bases sitting between them. The CDR3 bases are TGCGCCAGCAGCCAAACCCCCCGAACTAGCTGGGATGAGCAGTTCTTC. It specifies CASSQTPRTSWDEQFF.

Only one count was recorded for this clone. This sequence joins TRBV10-1 and TRBJ2-7; D perhaps matches TRBD1 (5 bases). V was clipped by 7 bases and J by 2 bases, with 18 bases between them. CDR3 length: 15 amino acids. Per the germline V gene, CDR1 is WNHNN and CDR2 is SYGVQD (reference sequence). CDR3 loop: CASITPTGTTYEQYF. The CDR3 DNA is TGCGCCAGCATTACCCCAACAGGCACAACCTACGAGCAGTACTTC.

The chain joins TRBV28 to TRBJ1-4; TRBD1 matches at 9 bases. V shed 1 base, J shed 8 bases, and the junction held 5 bases outside the gene matches. This CDR3 is built from 15 residues. Germline V gene sequence: CDR1 MDHEN, CDR2 SYDVKM. CDR3 residues: CASSLSGTGWEKLFF. For the CDR3, the DNA is TGTGCCAGCAGTTTATCCGGGACAGGGTGGGAAAAACTGTTTTTT.

The chain has TRBV6-2 or TRBV6-3 and TRBJ2-2, with 8 bases aligning to TRBD2. The V and J ends lost 4 bases and 0 bases, in that order; junction bases with no gene match: 4. The CDR3 consists of 16 residues. Germline values: CDR1 MNHEY, CDR2 SVGEGT. In DNA form, the CDR3 reads TGTGCCAGCAGTTGGACTAGCCCCACGAACACCGGGGAGCTGTTTTTT. It translates to CASSWTSPTNTGELFF.

The V gene is TRBV19, the J gene TRBJ2-2; TRBD2 aligns across 8 bases. J lost 4 bases, V lost 5 bases, and 15 bases had no gene match. Germline CDR1 reads LNHDA; CDR2 reads SQIVND (reference sequence). CDR3 length: 18 amino acids. The CDR3 coding sequence is TGTGCCAGTAGTTTCTCTCCTAGCGGGTATGGTGGCACCGGGGAGCTGTTTTTT. It encodes CASSFSPSGYGGTGELFF.

CDR3 coding DNA: TGTGCCAGCAGCTTCAGCGGGAGGGCCTTTTCCCATGAGCAGTTCTTC. Its protein product is CASSFSGRAFSHEQFF. The chain recombines TRBV11-2 with TRBJ2-1, with 10 bases identical to TRBD2. In germline, CDR1 is SGHAT, CDR2 FQNNGV. The V and J ends lost 3 bases and 8 bases, in that order; junction bases with no gene match: 10. The length of the CDR3 is 16 residues.

The gene calls are TRBV7-9 and TRBJ2-1; TRBD1 agrees at 7 bases. CDR3 length equals 15 residues. The germline V gene encodes CDR1 SEHNR and CDR2 FQNEAQ (reference sequence). Trimming at V came to 1 base and at J to 5 bases, leaving 5 bases not matched to a gene. The CDR3 protein is CASSLGTGVNNEQFF. The CDR3 bases are TGTGCCAGCAGCTTAGGGACAGGAGTGAACAATGAGCAGTTCTTC.

V is TRBV5-8 and J is TRBJ2-1, with 13 positions matching TRBD2. V lost 0 bases to trimming and J lost 2 bases; unmatched junction nucleotides: 2. In germline, CDR1 is SGHTS, CDR2 YDEGEE. This CDR3 has 17 amino acids. CDR3: CASSLAGLAGTYNEQFF. CDR3 bases: TGTGCCAGCAGCTTGGCGGGACTAGCGGGGACCTACAATGAGCAGTTCTTC.

The chain employs TRBV24-1 and TRBJ2-1; maybe TRBD1 (5 bases). V was clipped by 1 base and J by 7 bases, with 13 bases between them. CDR1 KGHDR and CDR2 SFDVKD come from the germline V gene. This CDR3 comprises 15 residues. CDR3 region: CATSDFDGQGNEQFF. The CDR3 coding sequence is TGTGCCACCAGTGATTTTGACGGCCAGGGAAATGAGCAGTTCTTC.

The chain employs TRBV7-9 and TRBJ1-4; no clear D. Germline CDR1 and CDR2: SEHNR and FQNEAQ (reference sequence). V lost 2 bases, J lost 8 bases, and 9 bases lay in between. CDR3 size: 13 residues. CDR3 nucleotides: TGTGCCAGCAGCTTAAGGGAGGGCGAAAAACTGTTTTTT. Protein product: CASSLREGEKLFF. Filled out from reference TRBV7-9 and TRBJ1-4, the complete variable domain reads DTGVSQNPRHKITKRGQNVTFRCDPISEHNRLYWYRQTLGQGPEFLTYFQNEAQLEKSRLLSDRFSAERPKGSFSTLEIQRTEQGDSAMYLCASSLREGEKLFFGSGTQLSVL.

The CDR3 region is CASSVRRPGLAGEETQYF. In nucleotides, the CDR3 is TGTGCCAGCAGCGTACGACGCCCGGGACTAGCGGGAGAAGAGACCCAGTACTTC. This chain connects TRBV7-9 to TRBJ2-5, with TRBD2 matching 14 bases. This CDR3 has 18 amino acids. The germline V gene encodes CDR1 SEHNR and CDR2 FQNEAQ (reference sequence). With V trimmed by 5 bases and J by 3 bases, 11 bases remained unmatched.

The CDR3 reads CSVRAQGQPNYGYTF. The CDR3 DNA is TGCAGCGTGCGGGCGCAGGGACAACCGAACTATGGCTACACCTTC. This chain joins TRBV29-1 and TRBJ1-2; possible D gene TRBD1, 6 bases. The V end was cut by 6 bases, the J end by 2 bases, with 19 bases between. Per the germline V gene, CDR1 is SQVTM and CDR2 is ANQGSEA. CDR3 length: 15 amino acids.